The 17 T cell receptor beta chains below all came from one sample that was sequenced in a study of T-cell reconstitution after alpha-beta-depleted transplantation in children. Unique molecular identifiers were built into the TCRbeta library. TCRdb processed the PCR reads anew with MiXCR; each CDR3 protein has one entry. The sample lists around 130,000 distinct CDR3 sequences; approximately 8.7% were seen once. Sequencing used PBMCs, mostly from graft donor cells, obtained 180 days after TCRalphabeta/CD19-depleted stem cell transplant. These receptors originate from a girl in the first two years of life who had a stem cell transplant for combined immunodeficiency, so the T cells may come from the graft donor.

The sample holds many counts of this clonotype. The chain uses TRBV19 and TRBJ2-7; D gene uncertain. Germline V lookup: CDR1 LNHDA, CDR2 SQIVND (reference sequence). The V gene lost 1 base and the J gene lost 0 bases, with 10 bases spanning the gap. This CDR3 contains 15 residues. CDR3 nucleotide sequence: TGTGCCAGTAGTATAGCTCAGTCGAGCTCCTACGAGCAGTACTTC. Translated, it gives CASSIAQSSSYEQYF.

The V call is TRBV5-1, the J call TRBJ2-7; perhaps TRBD2 as D (6 bases). CDR1 SGHRS and CDR2 YFSETQ come from the germline V gene. Trimming removed 3 bases from V and 0 bases from J, with 16 bases in between. This CDR3 spans 16 amino acids. CDR3 in amino acids: CASSSGLRGYSYEQYF. The DNA of the CDR3 is TGCGCCAGCAGCTCGGGATTGCGGGGTTACTCCTACGAGCAGTACTTC.

This clonotype was detected a few times. The rearrangement joins TRBV12-3 or TRBV12-4 to TRBJ1-2; TRBD1 aligns across 7 bases. Trimming removed 4 bases from V and 6 bases from J; junction bases left unmatched: 5. CDR3 length: 13 amino acids. CDR3 nucleotides: TGTGCCAGCAGTTACTTAGACAGGGATGGCTACACCTTC. Translating it yields CASSYLDRDGYTF.

The chain has TRBV6-5 and TRBJ1-4; no firm D call. The ends were cut back, 3 bases at V and 14 bases at J, with 19 bases in the middle. The germline V gene encodes CDR1 MNHEY and CDR2 SVGAGI. The CDR3 is 14 residues long. In DNA, the CDR3 is TGTGCCAGCAGTTATCGCGAAGCAATGGGATTGCTGTTTTTT. Encoded protein: CASSYREAMGLLFF.

The chain joins TRBV10-3 to TRBJ1-4, with D hard to call. Germline V gene lookup returns CDR1 ENHRY and CDR2 SYGVKD. This CDR3 is built from 13 residues. Trimming took off 8 bases at V and 8 bases at J, with 15 bases between the two ends. The CDR3 region is CAIRHQATEKLFF. The CDR3 nucleotides read TGTGCCATCCGACATCAAGCTACGGAAAAACTGTTTTTT.

This clonotype was picked up a small number of times. V usage is TRBV20-1 and J usage is TRBJ1-4; 8 bases agree with TRBD1. Germline values: CDR1 DFQATT, CDR2 SNEGSKA (reference sequence). The CDR3 runs to 15 residues. Trimming at V came to 2 bases and at J to 8 bases, leaving 10 bases not matched to a gene. The CDR3 nucleotides read TGCAGTGCTAGACTCCCTCAGGGGGCGCGAGAAAAACTGTTTTTT. It yields the protein CSARLPQGAREKLFF.

The V gene is TRBV21-1, the J gene TRBJ2-7; TRBD1, the D gene given by the table, was not confirmed from the DNA. TRBV21-1 is termed a pseudogene. This CDR3 is built from 16 residues. The CDR3, as DNA: TGTGCCAGCAGCAAAGAAACAGGGACCGCTCACTACGAGCAGTACTTC. Amino acids: CASSKETGTAHYEQYF.

CDR3 nucleotide sequence: TGTGCCAGCAGCTTAGCACAGAGCGGGCCCTACGAGCAGTACTTC. Translation gives CASSLAQSGPYEQYF. The rearrangement joins TRBV7-6 to TRBJ2-7; possibly TRBD2 for D (6 bases). In germline, CDR1 is SGHVS, CDR2 FNYEAQ. Trimming cost V 0 bases and J 2 bases, with 11 bases left between them. The CDR3 length is 15 residues.

The CDR3 reads CSAGPIGDLFGETQYF. The CDR3 DNA reads as TGCAGTGCGGGACCGATTGGCGACCTGTTCGGGGAGACCCAGTACTTC. The chain recombines TRBV20-1 with TRBJ2-5; D could derive from TRBD1 or TRBD2 (5 bases each). The CDR3 covers 16 residues. Trimming took 6 bases from V and 5 from J, leaving 25 bases between them. CDR1 is DFQATT, CDR2 SNEGSKA, per germline (reference sequence).

This clonotype was counted a few times. V gene TRBV20-1 combines with J gene TRBJ2-7; 7 bases match TRBD2. The V gene's germline CDR1 is DFQATT and CDR2 SNEGSKA (reference sequence). Losses at the gene ends were 1 base for V and 2 bases for J; bases not matched to a gene: 5. The length of the CDR3 is 14 residues. The CDR3 DNA reads as TGCAGTGCTAGAGGTGTGGGAGGGCCCTACGAGCAGTACTTC. It encodes CSARGVGGPYEQYF.

This clonotype was observed a handful of times. The rearrangement links TRBV12-3 or TRBV12-4 to TRBJ1-2; D remains ambiguous. V lost 4 bases, J lost 3 bases, and 12 bases lay in between. This CDR3 spans 14 amino acids. CDR3 in amino acids: CASSWERAHYGYTF. For the CDR3, the DNA is TGTGCCAGCAGTTGGGAGAGGGCTCACTATGGCTACACCTTC.

This clonotype was observed a handful of times. The chain carries TRBV9 and TRBJ2-2; a possible D gene is TRBD2 (5 bases). This CDR3 comprises 17 residues. Trimming pared 0 bases from V and 2 bases from J, leaving 14 bases between. Germline V gives CDR1 SGDLS, CDR2 YYNGEE. This CDR3 is CASSVVGGYGNTGELFF. As DNA, the CDR3 is TGTGCCAGCAGCGTAGTGGGCGGGTACGGAAACACCGGGGAGCTGTTTTTT. The variable domain in full, completed from reference TRBV9 and TRBJ2-2, reads DSGVTQTPKHLITATGQRVTLRCSPRSGDLSVYWYQQSLDQGLQFLIQYYNGEERAKGNILERFSAQQFPDLHSELNLSSLELGDSALYFCASSVVGGYGNTGELFFGEGSRLTVL.

The V call is TRBV4-3, the J call TRBJ2-3; 9 bases match TRBD2. Trimming removed 1 base from V and 2 bases from J; junction bases left unmatched: 13. CDR1 is LGHNA, CDR2 YSLEER, per germline. The CDR3 totals 19 residues. This CDR3 is CASSQVGLAGSTPTDTQYF. CDR3 DNA sequence: TGCGCCAGCAGCCAAGTCGGGCTAGCGGGATCCACACCCACAGATACGCAGTATTTT.

This clonotype was observed a few times. The genes are TRBV27 and TRBJ1-6; TRBD1 is a possible D gene (6 bases). CDR3 size: 14 residues. CDR1 is MNHEY, CDR2 SMNVEV, per germline (reference sequence). Trimming left V 5 bases short and J 7 bases short, with 12 bases between. The CDR3 nucleotides are TGTGCCAGCAGTGTGACAGGTGGGAATTCACCCCTCCACTTT. As protein: CASSVTGGNSPLHF.

The chain has TRBV5-1 and TRBJ2-1, with 11 positions matching TRBD1. Germline-derived CDR1 and CDR2 are SGHRS and YFSETQ. With 3 bases clipped from V and 8 bases from J, the junction kept 10 bases outside the gene matches. This CDR3 contains 16 residues. CDR3 coding DNA: TGCGCCAGCAGCTCCGGTGGGACAGGGGGATTCTATGAGCAGTTCTTC. The encoded protein is CASSSGGTGGFYEQFF.

The chain couples TRBV7-2 to TRBJ1-3; TRBD1 might be the D (5 bases). Looked up from germline, CDR1 is SGHTA and CDR2 is FQGNSA. V gave up 5 bases and J gave up 1 base, with 12 bases separating them. This CDR3 region has 15 residues. In DNA form, the CDR3 reads TGTGCCAGCAGCAAAAGGAGACAGTCTGGAAACACCATATATTTT. Its translation: CASSKRRQSGNTIYF.

The V and J genes are TRBV12-3 or TRBV12-4 and TRBJ2-1; TRBD2 matches 7 bases. This CDR3 is built from 15 residues. V shed 2 bases, J shed 6 bases, and the junction held 7 bases outside the gene matches. The CDR3 spells CASSLTGGMGNEQFF. CDR3 in DNA: TGTGCCAGCAGTTTAACCGGGGGGATGGGCAATGAGCAGTTCTTC.